The following is a TCR beta chain sequence with its context. The sample originates from a study of shared clonotypes between healthy human individuals. Genomic DNA belonging to each subset was distributed in equal measure over several immunoSEQ plates. The authors' processing: From ImmunoSEQ came sequences covering only the junction and carrying no quality scores, so filtering differed. Produced via immunoSEQ multiplex PCR; TCRdb's table is partial and in-frame only. That table is the source of V, J and clone size, and D and trimming were worked out from the DNA. The sample holds 1,400,000 or so clones, around 98.5% seen once. Healthy adults negative for HIV, lacking recent acute infections or vaccinations, served as donors. Losses at the gene ends were 4 bases for V and 4 bases for J; bases not matched to a gene: 5. The CDR3 extends over 15 amino acids. Germline values: CDR1 SNHLY, CDR2 FYNNEI.

The TCR was taken from a man younger than 45 in good health. V and J are TRBV2 and TRBJ1-5, with 9 bases that match TRBD1. The sample comprised naive CD4+ T cells sorted from blood. Subset here: CD45RA+ positively selected. The CDR3 sequence is CASSAQGARNQPQHF. CDR3 DNA sequence: TGTGCCAGCAGTGCACAGGGGGCGCGTAATCAGCCCCAGCATTTT.